This T cell receptor (beta chain) was recovered during a study of T cell responses to AZD1222 COVID-19 vaccine. Study context: It was second doses at about 4 or about 12 weeks that were pooled. Study-wide findings and caveats: AZD1222 recipients seropositive at baseline numbered only 5 or 6.

CDR3 length equals 17 residues. Germline V gene sequence: CDR1 LGHDT, CDR2 YNNKEL (reference sequence). The V and J ends lost 6 bases and 1 base, in that order; junction bases with no gene match: 9. Comments on this clone: Its specificity is unknown.

Sequencing used immunoSEQ multiplex PCR; TCRdb keeps in-frame clones, though not all of them. The data show some 150,000 clones, around 95% seen once. This chain joins TRBV3-1 (or the pseudogene TRBV3-2) and TRBJ2-3, with 11 bases fitting TRBD2. The material sequenced was peripheral blood, taken on day 0 of AZD1222 vaccination. This receptor was obtained from an adult in good health. DNA of the CDR3: TGTGCCAGCAGTGTAGCGGGGGGGCCCATGGGCACAGATACGCAGTATTTT. Protein: CASSVAGGPMGTDTQYF.